Listed here are 2 T cell receptor beta chains from one sample, sequenced in a study of cytomegalovirus exposure and HLA in healthy donors. PCR was performed using 60 Vbeta and 13 Jbeta primers. Repertoires were generated with immunoSEQ multiplex PCR, while TCRdb's copy carries only in-frame clones and drops some. The data contain about 95,000 clones, about 74% of them singletons. The sample was PBMCs. All receptors come from a woman aged 45-65 years in good health and CMV-seropositive.

The chain recombines TRBV7-9 with TRBJ2-2; 7 bases fit TRBD1. CDR1 and CDR2 (germline): SEHNR, FQNEAQ (reference sequence). This CDR3 has 14 amino acids. The trim removed 5 bases at V and 6 bases at J, leaving 6 bases unmatched. The CDR3 loop is CASSTQGSAGELFF. The CDR3 DNA reads as TGTGCCAGCAGCACACAGGGGAGTGCCGGGGAGCTGTTTTTT.

The gene calls are TRBV2 and TRBJ2-5; 10 nucleotides match TRBD2. There are 16 residues in the CDR3. Germline V gives CDR1 SNHLY, CDR2 FYNNEI. With 6 bases clipped from V and 5 bases from J, the junction kept 12 bases outside the gene matches. CDR3 residues: CASRIAGGQIGETQYF. In DNA, the CDR3 is TGTGCCAGCAGAATAGCGGGAGGTCAGATCGGCGAGACCCAGTACTTC.